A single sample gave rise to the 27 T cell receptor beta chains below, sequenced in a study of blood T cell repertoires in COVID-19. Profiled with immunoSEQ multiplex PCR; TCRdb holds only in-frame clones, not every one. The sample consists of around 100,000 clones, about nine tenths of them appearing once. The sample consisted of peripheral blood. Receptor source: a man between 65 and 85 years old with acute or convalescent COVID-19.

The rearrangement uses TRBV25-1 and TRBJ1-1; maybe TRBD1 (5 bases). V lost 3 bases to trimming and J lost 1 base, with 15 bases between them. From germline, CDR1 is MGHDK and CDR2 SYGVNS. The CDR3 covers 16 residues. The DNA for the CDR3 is TGTGCCAGCAGTGATTCAAGGGGCAGGTCGAACACTGAAGCTTTCTTT. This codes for CASSDSRGRSNTEAFF.

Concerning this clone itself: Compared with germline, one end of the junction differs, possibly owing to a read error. This chain's CDR3 is CASSSGTGELFF. The DNA for the CDR3 is TGTGCTAGCAGCTCTGGCACGGGGGAGCTGTTTTTT. The genes are TRBV7-7 and TRBJ2-2, with no clear D. CDR3 size: 12 residues. The germline V gene encodes CDR1 SSHAT and CDR2 FNYEAQ (reference sequence).

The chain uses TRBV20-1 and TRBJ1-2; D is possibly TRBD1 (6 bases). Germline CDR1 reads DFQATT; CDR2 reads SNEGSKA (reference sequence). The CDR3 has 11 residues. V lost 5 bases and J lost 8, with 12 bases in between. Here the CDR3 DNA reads TGCAGTGCTCAGGGGTTAGGCGGCTACACCTTC. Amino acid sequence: CSAQGLGGYTF.

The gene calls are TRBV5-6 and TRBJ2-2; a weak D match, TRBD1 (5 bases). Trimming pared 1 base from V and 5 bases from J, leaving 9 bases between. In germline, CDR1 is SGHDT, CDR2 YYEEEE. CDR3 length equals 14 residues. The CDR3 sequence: CASSLTGLTGELFF. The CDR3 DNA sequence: TGTGCCAGCAGCTTGACAGGCTTAACCGGGGAGCTGTTTTTT.

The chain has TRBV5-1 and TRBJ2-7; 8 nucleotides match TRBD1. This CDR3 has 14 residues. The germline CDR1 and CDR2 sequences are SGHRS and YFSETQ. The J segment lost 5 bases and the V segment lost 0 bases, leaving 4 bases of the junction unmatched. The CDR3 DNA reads TGCGCCAGCAGCTTGGCAGGGGGCTCGCACGAGCAGTACTTC. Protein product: CASSLAGGSHEQYF.

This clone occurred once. The CDR3 DNA reads TGTGCCAGCAGCGTAGGAGAAAAGAACACTGAAGCTTTCTTT. This sequence encodes CASSVGEKNTEAFF. The V call is TRBV9, the J call TRBJ1-1; no firm D call. Per germline, CDR1 SGDLS and CDR2 YYNGEE. The CDR3 extends over 14 amino acids. Trimming stripped 0 bases from V and 1 base from J, with 7 bases between.

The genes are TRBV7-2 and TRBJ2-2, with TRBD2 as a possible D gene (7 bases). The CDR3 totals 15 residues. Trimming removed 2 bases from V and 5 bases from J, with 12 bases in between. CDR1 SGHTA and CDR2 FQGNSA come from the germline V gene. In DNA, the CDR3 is TGTGCCAGCAGCTTATGGGGGGGCGAGACCGGGGAGCTGTTTTTT. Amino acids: CASSLWGGETGELFF.

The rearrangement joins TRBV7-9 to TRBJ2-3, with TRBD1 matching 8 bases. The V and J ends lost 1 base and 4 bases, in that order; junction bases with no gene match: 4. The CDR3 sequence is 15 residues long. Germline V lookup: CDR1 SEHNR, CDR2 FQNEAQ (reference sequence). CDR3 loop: CASSLGSTGADTQYF. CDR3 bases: TGTGCCAGCAGCTTAGGGTCGACAGGGGCAGATACGCAGTATTTT.

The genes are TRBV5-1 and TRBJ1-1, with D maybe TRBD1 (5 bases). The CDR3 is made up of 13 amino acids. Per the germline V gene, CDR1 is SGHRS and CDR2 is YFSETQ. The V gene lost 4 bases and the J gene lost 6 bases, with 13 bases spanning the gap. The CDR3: CASSPAGDSEAFF. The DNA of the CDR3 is TGCGCCAGCAGCCCGGCGGGGGACTCTGAAGCTTTCTTT.

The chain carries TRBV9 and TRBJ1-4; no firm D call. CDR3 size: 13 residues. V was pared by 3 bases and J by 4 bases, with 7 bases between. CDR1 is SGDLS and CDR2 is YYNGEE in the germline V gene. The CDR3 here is CASSAGSNEKLFF. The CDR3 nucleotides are TGTGCCAGCAGCGCCGGGAGTAATGAAAAACTGTTTTTT. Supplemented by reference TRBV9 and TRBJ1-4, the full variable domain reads DSGVTQTPKHLITATGQRVTLRCSPRSGDLSVYWYQQSLDQGLQFLIQYYNGEERAKGNILERFSAQQFPDLHSELNLSSLELGDSALYFCASSAGSNEKLFFGSGTQLSVL.

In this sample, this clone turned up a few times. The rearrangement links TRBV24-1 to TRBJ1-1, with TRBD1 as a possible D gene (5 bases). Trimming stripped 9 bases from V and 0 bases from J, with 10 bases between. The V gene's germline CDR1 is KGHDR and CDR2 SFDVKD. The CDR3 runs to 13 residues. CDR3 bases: TGTGCCACCTCCGCGGGGGTGAACACTGAAGCTTTCTTT. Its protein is CATSAGVNTEAFF.

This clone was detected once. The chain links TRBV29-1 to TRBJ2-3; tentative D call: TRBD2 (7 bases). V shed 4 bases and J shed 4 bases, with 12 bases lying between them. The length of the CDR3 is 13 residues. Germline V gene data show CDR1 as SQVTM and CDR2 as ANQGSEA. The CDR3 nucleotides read TGCAGCGTTGCCGAAGGGGGGGCAGATACGCAGTATTTT. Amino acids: CSVAEGGADTQYF.

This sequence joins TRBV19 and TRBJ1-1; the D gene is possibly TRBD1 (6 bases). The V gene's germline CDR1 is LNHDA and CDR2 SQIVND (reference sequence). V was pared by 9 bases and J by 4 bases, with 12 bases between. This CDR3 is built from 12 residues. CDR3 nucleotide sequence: TGTGCCAGCAGGGGTAGGGGCACTGAAGCTTTCTTT. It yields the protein CASRGRGTEAFF.

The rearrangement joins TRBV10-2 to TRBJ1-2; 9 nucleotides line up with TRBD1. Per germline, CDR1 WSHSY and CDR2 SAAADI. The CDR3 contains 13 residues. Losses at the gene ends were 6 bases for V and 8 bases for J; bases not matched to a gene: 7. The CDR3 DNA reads TGCGCCAGCAGGGGACAGGGAAAATTCGGCTACACCTTC. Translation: CASRGQGKFGYTF.

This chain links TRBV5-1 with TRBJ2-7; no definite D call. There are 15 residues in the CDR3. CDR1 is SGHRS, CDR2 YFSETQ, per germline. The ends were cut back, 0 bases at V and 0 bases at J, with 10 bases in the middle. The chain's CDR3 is CASSLGMGLSYEQYF. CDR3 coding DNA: TGCGCCAGCAGCTTGGGAATGGGCCTCTCCTACGAGCAGTACTTC.

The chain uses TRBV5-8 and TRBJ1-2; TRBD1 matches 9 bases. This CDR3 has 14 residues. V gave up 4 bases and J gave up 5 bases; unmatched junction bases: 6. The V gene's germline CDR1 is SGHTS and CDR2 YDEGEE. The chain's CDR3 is CASSRDRERYGYTF. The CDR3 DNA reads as TGTGCCAGCAGCCGGGACAGGGAGCGGTATGGCTACACCTTC.

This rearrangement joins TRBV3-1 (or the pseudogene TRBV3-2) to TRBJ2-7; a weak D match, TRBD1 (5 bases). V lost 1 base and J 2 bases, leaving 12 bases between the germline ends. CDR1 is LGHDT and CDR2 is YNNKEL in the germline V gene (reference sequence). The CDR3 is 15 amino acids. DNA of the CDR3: TGTGCCAGCAGCCAAGTTGTAGGGGCCGCCTACGAGCAGTACTTC. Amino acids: CASSQVVGAAYEQYF.

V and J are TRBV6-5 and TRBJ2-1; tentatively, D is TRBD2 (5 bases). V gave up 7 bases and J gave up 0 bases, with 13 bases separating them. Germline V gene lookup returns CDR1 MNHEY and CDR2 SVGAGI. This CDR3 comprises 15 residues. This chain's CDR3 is CASNRRGNSYNEQFF. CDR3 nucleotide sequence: TGTGCCAGCAACCGAAGAGGGAACTCCTACAATGAGCAGTTCTTC.

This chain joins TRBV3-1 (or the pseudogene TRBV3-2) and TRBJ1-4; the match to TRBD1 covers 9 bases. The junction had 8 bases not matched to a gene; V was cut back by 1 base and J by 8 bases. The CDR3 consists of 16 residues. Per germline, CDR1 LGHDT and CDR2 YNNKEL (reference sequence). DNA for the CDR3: TGTGCCAGCAGCCAAGTGGAAGGACAGGGGAGAGAAAAACTGTTTTTT. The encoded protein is CASSQVEGQGREKLFF.

Here the CDR3 DNA reads TGTGCCAGCAGCTTAGCGACAGGGCTCGCTGGCTACACCTTC. Translating gives CASSLATGLAGYTF. The chain has TRBV7-9 and TRBJ1-2, with TRBD1 identical over 7 bases. The V and J ends lost 0 bases and 7 bases, in that order; junction bases with no gene match: 5. Germline V gene data show CDR1 as SEHNR and CDR2 as FQNEAQ (reference sequence). This CDR3 spans 14 amino acids.

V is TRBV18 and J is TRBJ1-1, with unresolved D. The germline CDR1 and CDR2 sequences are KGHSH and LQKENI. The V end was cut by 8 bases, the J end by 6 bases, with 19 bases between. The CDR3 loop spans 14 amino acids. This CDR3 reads CASTTIPAGAEAFF. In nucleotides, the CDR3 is TGTGCCAGCACGACGATCCCGGCCGGAGCTGAAGCTTTCTTT.

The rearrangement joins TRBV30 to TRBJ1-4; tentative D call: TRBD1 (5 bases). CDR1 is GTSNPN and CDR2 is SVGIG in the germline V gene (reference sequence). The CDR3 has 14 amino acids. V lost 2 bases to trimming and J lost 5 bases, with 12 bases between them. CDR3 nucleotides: TGTGCCTGGAGTAAAACTTACAGGAATGAAAAACTGTTTTTT. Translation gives CAWSKTYRNEKLFF.

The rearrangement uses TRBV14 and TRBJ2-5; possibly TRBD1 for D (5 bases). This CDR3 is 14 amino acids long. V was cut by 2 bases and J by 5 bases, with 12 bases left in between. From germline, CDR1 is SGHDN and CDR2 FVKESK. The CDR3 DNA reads TGTGCCAGCAGCCAATATGGGGCTGGGGAGACCCAGTACTTC. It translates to CASSQYGAGETQYF. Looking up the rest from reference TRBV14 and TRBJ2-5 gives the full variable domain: EAGVTQFPSHSVIEKGQTVTLRCDPISGHDNLYWYRRVMGKEIKFLLHFVKESKQDESGMPNNRFLAERTGGTYSTLKVQPAELEDSGVYFCASSQYGAGETQYFGPGTRLLVL.

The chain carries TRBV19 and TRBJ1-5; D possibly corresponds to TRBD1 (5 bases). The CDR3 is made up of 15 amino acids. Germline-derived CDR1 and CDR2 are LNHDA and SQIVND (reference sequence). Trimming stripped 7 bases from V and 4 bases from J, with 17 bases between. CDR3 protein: CASKDGGLINQPQHF. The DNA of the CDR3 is TGTGCCAGTAAGGACGGGGGACTGATAAATCAGCCCCAGCATTTT.

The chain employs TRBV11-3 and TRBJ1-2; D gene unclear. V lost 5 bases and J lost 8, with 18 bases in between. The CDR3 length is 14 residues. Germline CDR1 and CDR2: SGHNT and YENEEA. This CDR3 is CASSPGGLTSGYTF. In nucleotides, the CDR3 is TGTGCCAGCAGCCCAGGTGGGTTGACTAGCGGCTACACCTTC.

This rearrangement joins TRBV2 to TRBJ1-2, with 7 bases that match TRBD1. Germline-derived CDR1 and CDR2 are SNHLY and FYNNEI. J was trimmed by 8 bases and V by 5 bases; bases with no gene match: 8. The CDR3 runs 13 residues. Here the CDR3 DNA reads TGTGCCAGCAGTCCCGACAGGGTAGGAGGCTACACCTTC. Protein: CASSPDRVGGYTF.

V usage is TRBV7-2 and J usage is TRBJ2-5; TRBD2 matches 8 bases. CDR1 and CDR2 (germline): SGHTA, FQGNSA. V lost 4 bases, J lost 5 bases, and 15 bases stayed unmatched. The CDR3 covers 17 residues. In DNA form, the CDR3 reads TGTGCCAGCAGCTCCTGGCGGGGCGGGGGGAGGTGGGAGACCCAGTACTTC. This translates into CASSSWRGGGRWETQYF.